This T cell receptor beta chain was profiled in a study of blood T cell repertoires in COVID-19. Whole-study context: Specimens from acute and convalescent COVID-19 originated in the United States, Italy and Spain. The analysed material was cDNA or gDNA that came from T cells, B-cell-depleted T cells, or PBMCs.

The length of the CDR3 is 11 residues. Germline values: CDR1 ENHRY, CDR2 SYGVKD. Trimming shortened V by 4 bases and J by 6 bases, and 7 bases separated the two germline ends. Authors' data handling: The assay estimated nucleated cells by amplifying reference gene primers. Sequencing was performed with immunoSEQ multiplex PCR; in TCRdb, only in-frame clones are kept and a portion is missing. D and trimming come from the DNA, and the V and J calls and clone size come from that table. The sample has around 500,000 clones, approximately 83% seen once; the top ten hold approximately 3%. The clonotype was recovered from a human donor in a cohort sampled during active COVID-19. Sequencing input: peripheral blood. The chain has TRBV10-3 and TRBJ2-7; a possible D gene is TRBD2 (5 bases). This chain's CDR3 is CAISGGPEQYF. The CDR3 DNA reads TGTGCCATCAGTGGCGGGCCCGAGCAGTACTTC.